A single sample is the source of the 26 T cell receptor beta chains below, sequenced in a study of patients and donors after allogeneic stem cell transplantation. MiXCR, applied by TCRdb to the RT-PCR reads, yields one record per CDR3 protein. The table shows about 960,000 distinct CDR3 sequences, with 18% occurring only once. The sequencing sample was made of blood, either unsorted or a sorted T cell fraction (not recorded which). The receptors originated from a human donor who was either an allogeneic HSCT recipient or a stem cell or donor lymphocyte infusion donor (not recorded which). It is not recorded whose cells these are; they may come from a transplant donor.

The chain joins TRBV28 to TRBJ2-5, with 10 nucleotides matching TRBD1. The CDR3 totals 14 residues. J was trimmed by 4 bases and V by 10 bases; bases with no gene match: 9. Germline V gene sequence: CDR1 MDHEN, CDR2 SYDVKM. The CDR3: CAITGTGVAETQYF. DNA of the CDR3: TGTGCCATCACCGGGACAGGGGTTGCAGAGACCCAGTACTTC.

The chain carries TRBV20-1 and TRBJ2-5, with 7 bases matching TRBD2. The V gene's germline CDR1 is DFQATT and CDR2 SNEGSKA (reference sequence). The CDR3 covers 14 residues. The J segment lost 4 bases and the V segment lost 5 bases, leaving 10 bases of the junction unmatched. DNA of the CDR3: TGCAGTGCTCCCCAGCGGGGTCTTAGAGAGACCCAGTACTTC. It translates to CSAPQRGLRETQYF.

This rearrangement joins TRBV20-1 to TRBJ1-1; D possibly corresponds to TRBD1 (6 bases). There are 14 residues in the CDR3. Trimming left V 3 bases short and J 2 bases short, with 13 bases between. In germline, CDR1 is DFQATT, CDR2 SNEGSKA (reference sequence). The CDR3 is CSASPRTVNTEAFF. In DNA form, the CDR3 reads TGCAGTGCTAGCCCACGGACAGTAAACACTGAAGCTTTCTTT.

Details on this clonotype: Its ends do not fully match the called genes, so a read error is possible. CDR3 loop: CGVALQLGVRGNTIYF. The DNA of the CDR3 is TGCGGCGTTGCATTACAGTTGGGGGTTCGCGGAAACACCATATATTTT. The gene calls are TRBV29-1 and TRBJ1-3; weak D call: TRBD1 (5 bases). The CDR3 has 16 amino acids. Germline CDR1 SQVTM, CDR2 ANQGSEA.

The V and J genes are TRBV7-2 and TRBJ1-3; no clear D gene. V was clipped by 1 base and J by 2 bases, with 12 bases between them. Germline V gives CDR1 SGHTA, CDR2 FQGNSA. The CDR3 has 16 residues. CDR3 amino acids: CASSLEAPAAGNTIYF. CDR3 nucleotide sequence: TGTGCCAGCAGCTTAGAGGCCCCAGCCGCTGGAAACACCATATATTTT.

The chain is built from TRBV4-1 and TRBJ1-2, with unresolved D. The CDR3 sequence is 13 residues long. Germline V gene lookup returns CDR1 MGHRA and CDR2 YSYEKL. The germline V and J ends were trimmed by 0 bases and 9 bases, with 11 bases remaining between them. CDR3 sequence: CASSQERGPRYTF. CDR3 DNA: TGCGCCAGCAGCCAAGAACGTGGGCCGCGCTACACCTTC.

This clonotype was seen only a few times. The chain's CDR3 is CATSDLGPAGRYNEQFF. CDR3 bases: TGTGCCACCAGTGATTTGGGGCCGGCAGGGCGCTACAATGAGCAGTTCTTC. This sequence joins TRBV24-1 and TRBJ2-1; TRBD1 is a possible D gene (5 bases). Per the germline V gene, CDR1 is KGHDR and CDR2 is SFDVKD. The V and J ends lost 0 bases and 3 bases respectively, with 14 bases between them. CDR3 length: 17 amino acids.

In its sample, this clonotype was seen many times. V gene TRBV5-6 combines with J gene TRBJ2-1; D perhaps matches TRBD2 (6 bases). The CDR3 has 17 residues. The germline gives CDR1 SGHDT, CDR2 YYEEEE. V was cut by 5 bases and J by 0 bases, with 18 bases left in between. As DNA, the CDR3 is TGTGCCAGCAGTTCCTCGGACGGGAGAAGCTCCTACAATGAGCAGTTCTTC. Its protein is CASSSSDGRSSYNEQFF.

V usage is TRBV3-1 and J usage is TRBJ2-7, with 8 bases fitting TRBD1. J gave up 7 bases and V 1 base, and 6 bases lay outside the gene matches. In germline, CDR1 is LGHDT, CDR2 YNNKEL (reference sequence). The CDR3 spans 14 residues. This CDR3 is CASSQAGQGGEQYF. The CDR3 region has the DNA TGTGCCAGCAGCCAAGCCGGACAGGGTGGAGAGCAGTACTTC.

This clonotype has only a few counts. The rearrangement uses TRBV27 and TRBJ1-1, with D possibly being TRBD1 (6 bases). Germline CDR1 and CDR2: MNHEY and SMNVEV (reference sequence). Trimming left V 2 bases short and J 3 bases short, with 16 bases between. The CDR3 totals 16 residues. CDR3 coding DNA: TGTGCCAGCAGTTTAATGGGGGCGGTGAGGGACACTGAAGCTTTCTTT. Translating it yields CASSLMGAVRDTEAFF.

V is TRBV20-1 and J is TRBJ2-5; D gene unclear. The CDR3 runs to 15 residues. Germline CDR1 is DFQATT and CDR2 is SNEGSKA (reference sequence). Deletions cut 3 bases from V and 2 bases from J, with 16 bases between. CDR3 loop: CSASSSGQAQETQYF. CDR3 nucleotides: TGCAGTGCTAGTTCGTCCGGGCAGGCGCAAGAGACCCAGTACTTC.

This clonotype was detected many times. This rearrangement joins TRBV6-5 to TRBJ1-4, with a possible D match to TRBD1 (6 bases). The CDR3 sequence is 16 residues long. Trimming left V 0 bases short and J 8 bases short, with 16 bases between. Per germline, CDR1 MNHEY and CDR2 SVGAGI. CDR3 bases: TGTGCCAGCAGTTACTCGTGGACAGCTCAGAGCGAAAAACTGTTTTTT. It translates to CASSYSWTAQSEKLFF.

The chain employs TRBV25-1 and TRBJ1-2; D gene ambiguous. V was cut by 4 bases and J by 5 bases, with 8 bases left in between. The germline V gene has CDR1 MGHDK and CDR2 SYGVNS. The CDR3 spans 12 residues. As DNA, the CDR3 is TGTGCCAGCAGTGGACTGATATATGGCTACACCTTC. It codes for CASSGLIYGYTF.

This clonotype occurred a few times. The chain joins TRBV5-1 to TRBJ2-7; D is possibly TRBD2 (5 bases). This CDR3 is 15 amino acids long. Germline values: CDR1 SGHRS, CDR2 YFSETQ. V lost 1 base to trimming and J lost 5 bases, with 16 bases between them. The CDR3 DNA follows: TGCGCCAGCAGCTTGCAAGGATTAGGGAGCAACGAGCAGTACTTC. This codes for CASSLQGLGSNEQYF.

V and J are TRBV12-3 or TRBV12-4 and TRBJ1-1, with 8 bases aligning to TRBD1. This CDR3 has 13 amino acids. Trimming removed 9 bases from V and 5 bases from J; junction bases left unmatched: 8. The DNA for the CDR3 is TGTGCCAGTTTACACAGGGGGGTAACTGAAGCTTTCTTT. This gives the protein CASLHRGVTEAFF.

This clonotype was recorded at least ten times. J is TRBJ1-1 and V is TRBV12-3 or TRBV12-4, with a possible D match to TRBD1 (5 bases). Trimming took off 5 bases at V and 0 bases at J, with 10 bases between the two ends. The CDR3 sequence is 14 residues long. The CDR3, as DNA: TGTGCCAGCAGTCCCAGGGTCGTGAACACTGAAGCTTTCTTT. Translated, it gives CASSPRVVNTEAFF.

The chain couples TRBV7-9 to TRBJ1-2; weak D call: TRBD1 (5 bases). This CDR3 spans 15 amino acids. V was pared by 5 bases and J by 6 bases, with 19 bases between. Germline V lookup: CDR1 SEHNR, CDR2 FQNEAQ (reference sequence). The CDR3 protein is CASSRVGAADHGYTF. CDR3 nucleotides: TGTGCCAGCAGCCGGGTAGGGGCAGCTGATCATGGCTACACCTTC. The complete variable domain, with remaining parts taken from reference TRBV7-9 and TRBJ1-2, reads DTGVSQNPRHKITKRGQNVTFRCDPISEHNRLYWYRQTLGQGPEFLTYFQNEAQLEKSRLLSDRFSAERPKGSFSTLEIQRTEQGDSAMYLCASSRVGAADHGYTFGSGTRLTVV.

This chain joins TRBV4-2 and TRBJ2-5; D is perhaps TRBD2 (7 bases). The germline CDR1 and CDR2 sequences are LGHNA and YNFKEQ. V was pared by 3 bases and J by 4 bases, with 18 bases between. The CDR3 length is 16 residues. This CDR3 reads CASSQIVGGPGETQYF. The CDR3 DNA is TGTGCCAGCAGCCAGATTGTCGGGGGGCCAGGAGAGACCCAGTACTTC.

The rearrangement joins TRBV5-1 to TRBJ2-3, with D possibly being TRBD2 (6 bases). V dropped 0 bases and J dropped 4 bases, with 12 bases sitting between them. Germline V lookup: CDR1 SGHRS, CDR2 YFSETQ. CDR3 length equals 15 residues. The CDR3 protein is CASSLEGQRADTQYF. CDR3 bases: TGCGCCAGCAGCTTGGAGGGCCAGCGGGCAGATACGCAGTATTTT.

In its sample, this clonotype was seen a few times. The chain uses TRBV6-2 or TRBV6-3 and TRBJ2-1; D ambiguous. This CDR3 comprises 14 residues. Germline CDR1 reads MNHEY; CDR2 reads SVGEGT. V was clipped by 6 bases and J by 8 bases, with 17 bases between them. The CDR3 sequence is CASSLSISGHEQFF. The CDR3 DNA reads TGTGCCAGCAGCCTGTCGATAAGTGGACATGAGCAGTTCTTC.

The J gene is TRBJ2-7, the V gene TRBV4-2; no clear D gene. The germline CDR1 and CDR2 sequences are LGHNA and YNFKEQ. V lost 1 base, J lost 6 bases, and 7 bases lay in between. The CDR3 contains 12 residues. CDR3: CASSQAPLEQYF. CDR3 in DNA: TGTGCCAGCAGCCAAGCCCCCCTCGAGCAGTACTTC.

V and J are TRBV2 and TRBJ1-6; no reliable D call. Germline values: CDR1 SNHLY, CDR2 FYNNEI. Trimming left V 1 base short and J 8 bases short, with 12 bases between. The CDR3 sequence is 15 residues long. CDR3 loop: CASSEVLMRHSPLHF. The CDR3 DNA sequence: TGTGCCAGCAGTGAAGTCCTGATGAGGCATTCACCCCTCCACTTT.

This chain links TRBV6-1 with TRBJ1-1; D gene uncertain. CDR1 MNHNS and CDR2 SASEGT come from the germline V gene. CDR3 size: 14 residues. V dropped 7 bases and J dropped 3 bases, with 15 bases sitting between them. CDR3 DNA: TGTGCCAGCAAACGTGAACCGCGAGACACTGAAGCTTTCTTT. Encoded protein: CASKREPRDTEAFF.

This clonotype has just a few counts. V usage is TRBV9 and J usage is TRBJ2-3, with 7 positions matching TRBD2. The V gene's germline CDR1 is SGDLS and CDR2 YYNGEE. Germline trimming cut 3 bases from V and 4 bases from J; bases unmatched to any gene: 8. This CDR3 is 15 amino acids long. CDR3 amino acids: CASSAGTTEADTQYF. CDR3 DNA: TGTGCCAGCAGCGCCGGGACTACCGAGGCAGATACGCAGTATTTT.

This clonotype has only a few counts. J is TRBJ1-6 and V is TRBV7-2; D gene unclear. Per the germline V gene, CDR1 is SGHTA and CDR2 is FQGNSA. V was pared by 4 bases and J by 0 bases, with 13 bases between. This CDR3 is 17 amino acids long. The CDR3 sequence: CASSSELRGSYNSPLHF. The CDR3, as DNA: TGTGCCAGCAGCTCAGAATTACGCGGCTCCTATAATTCACCCCTCCACTTT.

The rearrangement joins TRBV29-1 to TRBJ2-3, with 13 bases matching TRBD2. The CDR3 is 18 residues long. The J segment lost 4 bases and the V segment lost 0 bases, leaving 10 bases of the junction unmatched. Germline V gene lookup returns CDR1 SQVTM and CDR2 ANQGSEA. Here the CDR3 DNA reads TGCAGCGTTGAAGATCTTAAAGGGACTAGCGGGGTGTCAGATACGCAGTATTTT. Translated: CSVEDLKGTSGVSDTQYF.